There are many counts of the clone carrying this T cell receptor beta chain. Its antigen is unidentified. The entry originates in a study of response to subunit inactivated influenza vaccine. The trim removed 5 bases at V and 5 bases at J, leaving 5 bases unmatched. This CDR3 is 16 amino acids long. Germline V gene lookup returns CDR1 DFQATT and CDR2 SNEGSKA (reference sequence). Study-level results: Seasonal influenza vaccination, on each occasion, was suggested by the authors to recruit few new T cells.

One entry per CDR3 protein, called by TCRdb with MiXCR from the RT-PCR reads. The sample has approximately 570,000 distinct CDR3 sequences, less than 8% seen once. The sample in question was PBMCs from blood, obtained less than 30 months after vaccination. The sequence derives from a man aged 50 to 69 who received an inactivated influenza vaccine. J is TRBJ2-2 and V is TRBV20-1; 16 nucleotides line up with TRBD2. The CDR3 spells CSAPGLAGGHTGELFF. CDR3 sequence (DNA): TGCAGTGCTCCGGGACTAGCGGGGGGGCATACCGGGGAGCTGTTTTTT.